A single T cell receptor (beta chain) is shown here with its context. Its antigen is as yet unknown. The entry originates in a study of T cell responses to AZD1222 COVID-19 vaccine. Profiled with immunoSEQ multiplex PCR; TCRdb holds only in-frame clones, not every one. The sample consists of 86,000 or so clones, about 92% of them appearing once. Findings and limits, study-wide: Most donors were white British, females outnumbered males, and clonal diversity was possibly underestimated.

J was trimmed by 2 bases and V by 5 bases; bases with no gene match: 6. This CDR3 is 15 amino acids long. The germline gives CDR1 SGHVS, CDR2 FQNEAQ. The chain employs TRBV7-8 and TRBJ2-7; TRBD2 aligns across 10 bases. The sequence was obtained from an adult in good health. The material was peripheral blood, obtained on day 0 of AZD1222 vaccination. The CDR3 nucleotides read TGTGCCAGCAGCAAGGGACTAGCGCTAACCTACGAGCAGTACTTC. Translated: CASSKGLALTYEQYF.